The clone carrying this TCR beta chain showed up many times. Its target is not known. The CDR3 covers 15 residues. The germline CDR1 and CDR2 sequences are MDHEN and SYDVKM. V trimming: 10 bases; J trimming: 2 bases; junction bases outside the gene matches: 12. The data were obtained in a study of early T cells in non-severe SARS-CoV-2 infection. Findings and caveats of the study: Using VDJdb, the matching emphasized anti-spike CD8 responses while missing private and CD4 specificities.

Tagging with unique molecular identifiers was applied to individual cDNA molecules. TCRdb passed the 5' RACE reads through MiXCR, listing each CDR3 protein once. This table has 50,000 or so distinct CDR3 sequences, 5.6% appearing once. The gene calls are TRBV28 and TRBJ2-3, with 7 positions matching TRBD1. The sample taken for sequencing was whole blood. The clonotype originates from an adult who was a healthcare worker with PCR-confirmed SARS-CoV-2 infection or an uninfected control (not recorded which). The chain's CDR3 is CATASPGTVTDTQYF. CDR3 DNA: TGTGCCACCGCCTCTCCCGGGACAGTCACAGATACGCAGTATTTT. Using reference TRBV28 and TRBJ2-3 for the parts outside the CDR3, the full variable domain is DVKVTQSSRYLVKRTGEKVFLECVQDMDHENMFWYRQDPGLGLRLIYFSYDVKMKEKGDIPEGYSVSREKKERFSLILESASTNQTSMYLCATASPGTVTDTQYFGPGTRLTVL.